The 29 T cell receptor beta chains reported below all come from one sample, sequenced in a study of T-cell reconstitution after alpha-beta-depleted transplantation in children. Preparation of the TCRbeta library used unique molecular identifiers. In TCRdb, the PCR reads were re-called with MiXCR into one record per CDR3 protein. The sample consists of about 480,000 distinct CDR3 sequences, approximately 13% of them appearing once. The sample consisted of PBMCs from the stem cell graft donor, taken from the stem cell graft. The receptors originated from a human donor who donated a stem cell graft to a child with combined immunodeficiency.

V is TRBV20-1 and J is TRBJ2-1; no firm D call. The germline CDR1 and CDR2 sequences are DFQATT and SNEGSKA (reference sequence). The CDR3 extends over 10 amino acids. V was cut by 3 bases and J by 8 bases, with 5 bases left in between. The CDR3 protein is CSASDDEQFF. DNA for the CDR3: TGCAGTGCTAGTGATGATGAGCAGTTCTTC.

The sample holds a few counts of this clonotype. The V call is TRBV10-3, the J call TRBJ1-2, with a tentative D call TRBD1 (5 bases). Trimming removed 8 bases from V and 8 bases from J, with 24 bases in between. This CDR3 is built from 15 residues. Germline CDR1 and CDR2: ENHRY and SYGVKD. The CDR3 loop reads CAIRSSKGGGEGYTF. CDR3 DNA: TGTGCCATCCGCTCATCAAAAGGCGGGGGAGAGGGCTACACCTTC.

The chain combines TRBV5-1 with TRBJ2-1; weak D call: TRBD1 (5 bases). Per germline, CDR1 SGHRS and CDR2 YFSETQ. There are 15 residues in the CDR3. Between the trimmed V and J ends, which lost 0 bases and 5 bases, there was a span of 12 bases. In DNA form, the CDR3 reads TGCGCCAGCAGCTTGGGGGGCCCACCAAACAATGAGCAGTTCTTC. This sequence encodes CASSLGGPPNNEQFF.

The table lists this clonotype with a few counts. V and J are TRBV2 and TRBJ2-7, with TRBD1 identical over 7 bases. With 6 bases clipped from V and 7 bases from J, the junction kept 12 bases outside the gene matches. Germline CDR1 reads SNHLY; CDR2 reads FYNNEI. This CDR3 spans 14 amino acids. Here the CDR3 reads CASRDRVNTGEQYF. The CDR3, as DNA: TGTGCCAGCAGAGACAGGGTTAACACGGGGGAGCAGTACTTC.

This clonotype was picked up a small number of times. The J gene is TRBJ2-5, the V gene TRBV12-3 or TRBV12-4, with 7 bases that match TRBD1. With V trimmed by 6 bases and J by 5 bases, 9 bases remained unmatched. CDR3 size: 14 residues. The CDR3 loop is CASSLGQPSETQYF. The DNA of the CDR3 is TGTGCCAGCAGCTTGGGACAGCCATCGGAGACCCAGTACTTC.

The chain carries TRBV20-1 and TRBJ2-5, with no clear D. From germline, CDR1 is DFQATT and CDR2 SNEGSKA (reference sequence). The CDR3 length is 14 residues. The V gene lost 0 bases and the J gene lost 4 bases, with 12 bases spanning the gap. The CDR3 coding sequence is TGCAGTGCTAGAGATCCCGGGCTGTCAGAGACCCAGTACTTC. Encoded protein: CSARDPGLSETQYF.

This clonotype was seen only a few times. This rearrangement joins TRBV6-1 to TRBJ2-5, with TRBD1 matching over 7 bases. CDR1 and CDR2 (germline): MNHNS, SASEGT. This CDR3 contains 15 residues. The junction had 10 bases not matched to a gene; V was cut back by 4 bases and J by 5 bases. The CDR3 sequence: CASSGTGRVGETQYF. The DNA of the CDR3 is TGTGCCAGCAGTGGGACAGGCAGAGTGGGGGAGACCCAGTACTTC.

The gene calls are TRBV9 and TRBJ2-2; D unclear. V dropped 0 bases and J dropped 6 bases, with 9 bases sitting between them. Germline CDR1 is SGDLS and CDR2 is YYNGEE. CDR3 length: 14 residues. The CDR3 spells CASSVARHAGELFF. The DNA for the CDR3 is TGTGCCAGCAGCGTAGCTAGACATGCCGGGGAGCTGTTTTTT.

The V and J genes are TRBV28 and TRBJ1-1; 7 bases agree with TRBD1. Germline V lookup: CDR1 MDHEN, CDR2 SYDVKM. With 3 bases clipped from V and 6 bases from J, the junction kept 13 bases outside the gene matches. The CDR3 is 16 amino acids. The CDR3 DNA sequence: TGTGCCAGCAGTTTTCCCTACAGGGGTTTTGTCCCTGAAGCTTTCTTT. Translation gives CASSFPYRGFVPEAFF.

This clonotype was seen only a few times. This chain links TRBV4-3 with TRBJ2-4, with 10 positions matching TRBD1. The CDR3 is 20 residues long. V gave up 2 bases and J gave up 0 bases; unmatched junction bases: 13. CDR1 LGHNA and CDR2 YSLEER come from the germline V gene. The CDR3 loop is CASSQRYRGQGQLAKNIQYF. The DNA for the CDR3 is TGCGCCAGCAGCCAACGATACCGGGGACAGGGGCAGCTAGCCAAAAACATTCAGTACTTC.

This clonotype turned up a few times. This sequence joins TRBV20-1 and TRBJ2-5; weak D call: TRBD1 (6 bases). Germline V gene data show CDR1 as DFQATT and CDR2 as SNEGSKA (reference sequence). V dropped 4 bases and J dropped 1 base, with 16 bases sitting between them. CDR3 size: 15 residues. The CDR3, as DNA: TGCAGTGCTAAAAAAGAGGGGGACCTCCAAGAGACCCAGTACTTC. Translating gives CSAKKEGDLQETQYF.

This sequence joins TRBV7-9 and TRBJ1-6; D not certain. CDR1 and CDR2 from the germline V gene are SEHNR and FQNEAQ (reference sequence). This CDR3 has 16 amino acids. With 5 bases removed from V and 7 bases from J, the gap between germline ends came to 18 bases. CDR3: CASSLRALKRNSPLHF. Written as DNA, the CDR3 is TGTGCCAGCAGCCTTAGGGCACTAAAGCGAAATTCACCCCTCCACTTT.

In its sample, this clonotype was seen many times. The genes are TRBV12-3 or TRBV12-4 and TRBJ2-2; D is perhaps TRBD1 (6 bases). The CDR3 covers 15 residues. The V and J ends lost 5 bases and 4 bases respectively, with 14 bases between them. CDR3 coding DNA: TGTGCCAGCAGTCAAACAGGGCCGGGCACCGGGGAGCTGTTTTTT. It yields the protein CASSQTGPGTGELFF.

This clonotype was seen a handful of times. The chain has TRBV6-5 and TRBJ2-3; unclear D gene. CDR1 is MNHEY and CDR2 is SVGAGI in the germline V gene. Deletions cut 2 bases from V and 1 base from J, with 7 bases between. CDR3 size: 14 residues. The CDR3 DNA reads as TGTGCCAGCAGTTACCGGGTACGCACAGATACGCAGTATTTT. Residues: CASSYRVRTDTQYF.

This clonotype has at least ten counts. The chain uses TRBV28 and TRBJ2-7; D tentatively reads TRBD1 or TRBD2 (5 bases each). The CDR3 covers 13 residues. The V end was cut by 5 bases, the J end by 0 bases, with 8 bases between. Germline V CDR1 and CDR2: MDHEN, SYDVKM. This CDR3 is CASSRDVSYEQYF. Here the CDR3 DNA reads TGTGCCAGCAGTCGGGACGTCTCCTACGAGCAGTACTTC. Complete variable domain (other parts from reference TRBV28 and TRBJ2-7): DVKVTQSSRYLVKRTGEKVFLECVQDMDHENMFWYRQDPGLGLRLIYFSYDVKMKEKGDIPEGYSVSREKKERFSLILESASTNQTSMYLCASSRDVSYEQYFGPGTRLTVT.

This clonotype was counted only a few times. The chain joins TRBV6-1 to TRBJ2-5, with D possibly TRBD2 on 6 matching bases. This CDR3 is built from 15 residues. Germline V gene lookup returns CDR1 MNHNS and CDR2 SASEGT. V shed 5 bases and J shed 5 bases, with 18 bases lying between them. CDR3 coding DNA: TGTGCCAGCAGTCTTAACCCGGGAGTCGCGGAGACCCAGTACTTC. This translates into CASSLNPGVAETQYF.

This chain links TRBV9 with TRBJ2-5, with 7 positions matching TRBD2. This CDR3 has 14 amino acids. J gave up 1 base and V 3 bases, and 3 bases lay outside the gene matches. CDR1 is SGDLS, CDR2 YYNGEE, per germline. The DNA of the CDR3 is TGTGCCAGCAGCGGCGGGGGACCCCAAGAGACCCAGTACTTC. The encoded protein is CASSGGGPQETQYF.

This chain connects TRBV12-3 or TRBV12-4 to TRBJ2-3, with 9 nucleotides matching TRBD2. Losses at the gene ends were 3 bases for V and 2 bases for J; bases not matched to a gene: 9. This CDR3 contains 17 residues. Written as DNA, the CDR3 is TGTGCCAGCAGTTTTAAGGCTAGCGGGGCCTACACAGATACGCAGTATTTT. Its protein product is CASSFKASGAYTDTQYF.

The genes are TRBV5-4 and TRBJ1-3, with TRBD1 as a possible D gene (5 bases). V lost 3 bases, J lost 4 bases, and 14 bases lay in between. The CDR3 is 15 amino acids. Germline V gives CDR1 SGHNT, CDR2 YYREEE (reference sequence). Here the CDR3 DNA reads TGTGCCAGCAGCTCGGGACCGCGGAAGGGAAACACCATATATTTT. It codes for CASSSGPRKGNTIYF.

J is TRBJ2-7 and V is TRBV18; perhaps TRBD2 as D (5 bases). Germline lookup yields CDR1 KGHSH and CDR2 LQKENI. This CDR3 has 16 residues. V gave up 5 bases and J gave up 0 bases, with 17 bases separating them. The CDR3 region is CASSSPEGVRSYEQYF. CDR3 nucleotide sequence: TGTGCCAGCTCATCCCCAGAGGGCGTCCGCTCCTACGAGCAGTACTTC.

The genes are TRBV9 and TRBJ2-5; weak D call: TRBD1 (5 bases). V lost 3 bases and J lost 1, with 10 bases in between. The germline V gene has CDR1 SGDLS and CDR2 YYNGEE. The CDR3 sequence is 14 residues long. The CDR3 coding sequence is TGTGCCAGCAGCGCAAGGGGTCCCCAAGAGACCCAGTACTTC. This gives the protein CASSARGPQETQYF.

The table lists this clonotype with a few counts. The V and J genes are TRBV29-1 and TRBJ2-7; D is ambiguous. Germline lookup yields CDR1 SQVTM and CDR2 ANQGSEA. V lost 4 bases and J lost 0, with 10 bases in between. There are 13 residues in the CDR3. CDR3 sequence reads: CSVVASGSYEQYF. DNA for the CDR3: TGCAGCGTTGTCGCTTCGGGCTCCTACGAGCAGTACTTC.

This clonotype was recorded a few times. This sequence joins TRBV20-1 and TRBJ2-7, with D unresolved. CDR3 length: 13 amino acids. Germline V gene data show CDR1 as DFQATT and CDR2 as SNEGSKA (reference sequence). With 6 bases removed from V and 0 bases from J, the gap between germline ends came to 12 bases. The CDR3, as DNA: TGCAGTGCCTACCAAGGCGGCTCCTACGAGCAGTACTTC. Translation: CSAYQGGSYEQYF.

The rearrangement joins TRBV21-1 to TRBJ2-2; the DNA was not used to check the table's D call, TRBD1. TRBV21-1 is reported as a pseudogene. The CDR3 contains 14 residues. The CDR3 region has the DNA TGTGCCAGCGCGGGACAGAACAACACCGGGGAGCTGTTTTTT. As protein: CASAGQNNTGELFF.

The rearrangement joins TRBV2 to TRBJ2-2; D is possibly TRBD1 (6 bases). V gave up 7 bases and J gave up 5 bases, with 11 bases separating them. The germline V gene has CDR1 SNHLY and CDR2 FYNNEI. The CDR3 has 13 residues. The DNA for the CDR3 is TGTGCCAGCACAAGGGGGTGGACCGGGGAGCTGTTTTTT. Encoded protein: CASTRGWTGELFF. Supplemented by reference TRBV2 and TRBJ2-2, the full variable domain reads EPEVTQTPSHQVTQMGQEVILRCVPISNHLYFYWYRQILGQKVEFLVSFYNNEISEKSEIFDDQFSVERPDGSNFTLKIRSTKLEDSAMYFCASTRGWTGELFFGEGSRLTVL.

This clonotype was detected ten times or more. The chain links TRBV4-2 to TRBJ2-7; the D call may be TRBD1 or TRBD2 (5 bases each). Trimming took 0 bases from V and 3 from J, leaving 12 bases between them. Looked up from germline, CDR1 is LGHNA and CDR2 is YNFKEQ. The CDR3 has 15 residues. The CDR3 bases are TGTGCCAGCAGCCAAGAGCAGGGAGAGGGCTACGAGCAGTACTTC. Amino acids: CASSQEQGEGYEQYF.

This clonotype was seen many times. The CDR3 loop reads CASSVEGGGGTQYF. In DNA form, the CDR3 reads TGTGCCAGCAGCGTAGAGGGCGGAGGGGGTACGCAGTATTTT. The chain joins TRBV9 to TRBJ2-3; either TRBD1 or TRBD2 may supply D (6 bases each). There are 14 residues in the CDR3. The germline V gene has CDR1 SGDLS and CDR2 YYNGEE. V was shortened by 0 bases and J by 8 bases, with 13 bases between the two germline ends.

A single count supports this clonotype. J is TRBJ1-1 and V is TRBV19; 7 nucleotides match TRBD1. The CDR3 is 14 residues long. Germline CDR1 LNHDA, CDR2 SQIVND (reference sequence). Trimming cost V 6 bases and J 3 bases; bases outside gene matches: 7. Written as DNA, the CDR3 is TGTGCCAGTAGGAGTAGGGACAGCCACACTGAAGCTTTCTTT. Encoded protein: CASRSRDSHTEAFF. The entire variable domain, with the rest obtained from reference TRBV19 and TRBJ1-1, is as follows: DGGITQSPKYLFRKEGQNVTLSCEQNLNHDAMYWYRQDPGQGLRLIYYSQIVNDFQKGDIAEGYSVSREKKESFPLTVTSAQKNPTAFYLCASRSRDSHTEAFFGQGTRLTVV.

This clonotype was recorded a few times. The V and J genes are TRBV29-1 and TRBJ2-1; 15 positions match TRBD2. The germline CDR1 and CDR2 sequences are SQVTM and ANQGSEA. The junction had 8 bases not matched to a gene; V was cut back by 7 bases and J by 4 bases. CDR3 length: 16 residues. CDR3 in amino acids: CSGEGLAGGRYNEQFF. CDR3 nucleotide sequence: TGCAGCGGGGAAGGACTAGCGGGAGGGAGGTACAATGAGCAGTTCTTC.